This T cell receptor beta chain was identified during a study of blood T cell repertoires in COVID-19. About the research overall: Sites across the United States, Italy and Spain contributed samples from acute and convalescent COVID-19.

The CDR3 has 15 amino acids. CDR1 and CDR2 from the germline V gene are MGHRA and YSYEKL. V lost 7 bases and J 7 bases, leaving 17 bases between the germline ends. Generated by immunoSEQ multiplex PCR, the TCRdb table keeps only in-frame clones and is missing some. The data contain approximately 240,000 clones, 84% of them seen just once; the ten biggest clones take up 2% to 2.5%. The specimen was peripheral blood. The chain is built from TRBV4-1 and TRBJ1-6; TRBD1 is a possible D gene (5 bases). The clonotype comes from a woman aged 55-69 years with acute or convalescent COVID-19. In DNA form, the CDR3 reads TGCGCCAGCAACCTTGCAGGGTCAGGGAATTCACCCCTCCACTTT. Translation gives CASNLAGSGNSPLHF.